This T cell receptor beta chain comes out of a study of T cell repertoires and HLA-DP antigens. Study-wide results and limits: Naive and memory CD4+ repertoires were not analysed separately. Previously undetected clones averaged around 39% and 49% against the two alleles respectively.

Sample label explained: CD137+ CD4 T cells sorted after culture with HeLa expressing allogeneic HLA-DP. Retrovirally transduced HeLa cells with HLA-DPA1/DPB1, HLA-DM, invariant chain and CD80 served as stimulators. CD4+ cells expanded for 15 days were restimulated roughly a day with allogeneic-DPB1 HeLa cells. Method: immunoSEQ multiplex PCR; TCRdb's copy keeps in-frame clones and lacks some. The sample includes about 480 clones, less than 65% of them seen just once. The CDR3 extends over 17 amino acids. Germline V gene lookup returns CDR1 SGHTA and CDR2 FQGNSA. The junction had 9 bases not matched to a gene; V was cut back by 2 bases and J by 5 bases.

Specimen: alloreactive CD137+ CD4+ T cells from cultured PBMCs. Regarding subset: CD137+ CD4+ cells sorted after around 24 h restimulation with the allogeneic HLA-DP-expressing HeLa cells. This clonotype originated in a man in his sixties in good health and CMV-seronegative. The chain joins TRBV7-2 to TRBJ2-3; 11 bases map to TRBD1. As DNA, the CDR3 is TGTGCCAGCAGCTTATGGACAGGGGGCTCCTTTGGAGATACGCAGTATTTT. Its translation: CASSLWTGGSFGDTQYF.